The 10 T cell receptor beta chains below all came from one sample that was sequenced in a study of type 1 regulatory T cells. No antigens are known for them. MiXCR, applied by TCRdb to the reads, yields one record per CDR3 protein. The repertoire consists of around 65,000 distinct CDR3 sequences, with about 48% occurring once and the leading ten covering 2% to 2.5%. Sequencing input: cultured non-Tr1 T cells, either the whole culture or a sorted T cell fraction (not recorded which). The receptors stem from a human donor in good health.

This chain connects TRBV4-1 to TRBJ2-3, with TRBD1 identical over 7 bases. The CDR3 length is 17 residues. The germline gives CDR1 MGHRA, CDR2 YSYEKL. Trimming cost V 3 bases and J 0 bases; bases outside gene matches: 9. The CDR3 region is CASSQIQGTFSTDTQYF. The CDR3 region has the DNA TGCGCCAGCAGCCAGATACAGGGGACCTTTAGCACAGATACGCAGTATTTT.

This clonotype has a handful of counts. This chain links TRBV19 with TRBJ1-5; a possible D gene is TRBD1 (5 bases). Between the trimmed V and J ends, which lost 3 bases and 7 bases, there was a span of 10 bases. This CDR3 region has 13 residues. Germline V gene data show CDR1 as LNHDA and CDR2 as SQIVND (reference sequence). CDR3 in amino acids: CASSIEGRQPQHF. The CDR3 coding sequence is TGTGCCAGTAGTATCGAGGGGCGGCAGCCCCAGCATTTT.

The rearrangement links TRBV20-1 to TRBJ2-7, with TRBD1 identical over 10 bases. Germline V gene data show CDR1 as DFQATT and CDR2 as SNEGSKA (reference sequence). The CDR3 has 12 amino acids. The V gene end was trimmed by 6 bases and the J gene end by 4 bases; junction bases not matched to a gene: 3. CDR3 loop: CSAPGQGYEQYF. Written as DNA, the CDR3 is TGCAGTGCCCCGGGACAGGGGTACGAGCAGTACTTC.

CDR3 residues: CSARELDTGELFF. In DNA form, the CDR3 reads TGCAGTGCTAGGGAATTGGACACCGGGGAGCTGTTTTTT. The chain is built from TRBV20-1 and TRBJ2-2; D ambiguous. Trimming removed 3 bases from V and 3 bases from J, with 8 bases in between. Germline V CDR1 and CDR2: DFQATT, SNEGSKA (reference sequence). This CDR3 has 13 residues.

This rearrangement joins TRBV20-1 to TRBJ2-7; possibly TRBD2 for D (6 bases). Germline CDR1 and CDR2: DFQATT and SNEGSKA (reference sequence). The CDR3 loop spans 13 amino acids. V was pared by 4 bases and J by 2 bases, with 12 bases between. The CDR3, as DNA: TGCAGTGCTAAGTTGGCGGGGCCCTACGAGCAGTACTTC. Residues: CSAKLAGPYEQYF.

The chain employs TRBV5-4 and TRBJ2-5; TRBD1 agrees at 11 bases. V lost 4 bases and J lost 1; bases outside the gene matches: 6. Germline V gene lookup returns CDR1 SGHNT and CDR2 YYREEE (reference sequence). The CDR3 length is 16 residues. DNA of the CDR3: TGTGCCAGCAGCAGGTCGGGACAGGGGGGCCAAGAGACCCAGTACTTC. This gives the protein CASSRSGQGGQETQYF.

The rearrangement joins TRBV7-2 to TRBJ1-2, with a possible D match to TRBD1 (5 bases). Looked up from germline, CDR1 is SGHTA and CDR2 is FQGNSA. The length of the CDR3 is 12 residues. Deletions cut 1 base from V and 5 bases from J, with 5 bases between. CDR3 region: CASSLGQYGYTF. As DNA, the CDR3 is TGTGCCAGCAGCTTAGGACAGTATGGCTACACCTTC.

This clonotype has just a few counts. The V call is TRBV12-3 or TRBV12-4, the J call TRBJ1-1; TRBD1 aligns across 12 bases. Trimming at V came to 6 bases and at J to 1 base, leaving 12 bases not matched to a gene. The CDR3 covers 18 residues. The chain's CDR3 is CASSGPGQGAPSNTEAFF. The CDR3 DNA sequence: TGTGCCAGCAGCGGACCGGGACAGGGGGCTCCATCGAACACTGAAGCTTTCTTT.

Concerning this clonotype: Lacking the conserved final phenylalanine or tryptophan, this CDR3 likely reflects a read error. The rearrangement joins TRBV20-1 to TRBJ2-3; D tentatively fits TRBD1 or TRBD2 (6 bases each). CDR3 length: 16 amino acids. CDR1 is DFQATT, CDR2 SNEGSKA, per germline (reference sequence). V was pared by 0 bases and J by 4 bases, with 17 bases between. The CDR3 reads CSARDYLRGLADTQYL. For the CDR3, the DNA is TGCAGTGCTAGAGATTACCTCCGGGGGCTGGCAGATACGCAGTATTTG.

This clonotype was counted only a few times. This chain joins TRBV4-1 and TRBJ1-1, with 7 bases lining up with TRBD1. The CDR3 has 18 residues. Losses at the gene ends were 0 bases for V and 0 bases for J; bases not matched to a gene: 10. Germline V CDR1 and CDR2: MGHRA, YSYEKL. This CDR3 is CASSQDRSGQILNTEAFF. The CDR3 nucleotides read TGCGCCAGCAGCCAAGATAGGTCGGGACAGATACTGAACACTGAAGCTTTCTTT.